The clone carrying this TCR beta chain was detected a few times. Its antigen is unidentified. The germline V gene encodes CDR1 DFQATT and CDR2 SNEGSKA (reference sequence). V lost 3 bases and J lost 5; bases outside the gene matches: 3. The CDR3 is 12 amino acids. This sample is part of a study of CD8 T cells in ankylosing spondylitis. Molecular-barcoded quantitative 5'-RACE produced these TCR beta libraries. TCRdb redid the calling of the 5' RACE reads with MiXCR, one entry per CDR3 protein. The data contain roughly 670,000 distinct CDR3 sequences, under 20% of them singletons. Study-level points and caveats: Apparently characteristic of ankylosing spondylitis blood was a TCR beta motif (under ten highly homologous variants). Some motif variants were previously reported in reactive arthritis synovial fluid and blood. Disease-linked clones reportedly showed significant enrichment in matched ankylosing spondylitis synovial fluid. CD8+ disease-linked clones were present at relatively low frequencies in blood.

Sequenced input: blood, either unsorted or a sorted T cell fraction (not recorded which). The chain joins TRBV20-1 to TRBJ2-5; 7 nucleotides agree with TRBD1. This receptor was obtained from a male donor with ankylosing spondylitis. DNA of the CDR3: TGCAGTGCTAGGCCGGGACAGGAGACCCAGTACTTC. Encoded protein: CSARPGQETQYF.